A selection of T cell receptor beta chains follows, all from one sample in a study of T cell changes during pregnancy in multiple sclerosis. Clones were read by immunoSEQ multiplex PCR, and TCRdb kept only the in-frame ones, dropping some. This sample yields tens of thousands of clones, of which roughly 89% are seen a single time; around 0.63% belongs to the top ten. The sequenced sample was CD4+ T cells from peripheral blood mononuclear cells, obtained in the first trimester of pregnancy. These receptors all come from a female donor with multiple sclerosis, enrolled in a pregnancy study. Each CDR3 is given with its conserved first and last residue. A D gene is named only where the DNA matches it firmly. Clone size is stated in some rows and not others, as once, few, many or a class when expanded.

v_gene,abundance,d_gene,j_gene,CDR3aa,CDR3nt
TRBV30,.,TRBD1,TRBJ2-7,CAWSGNRDRGPYEQYF,TGTGCCTGGAGTGGCAACCGGGACAGGGGGCCCTACGAGCAGTACTTC
TRBV10-3,few,TRBD2,TRBJ2-3,CAISDPSGRLDTQYF,TGTGCCATCAGTGACCCTAGCGGGAGATTAGATACGCAGTATTTT
TRBV11-2,.,.,TRBJ2-7,CASSLQFPSSYEQYF,TGTGCCAGCAGCTTACAGTTCCCAAGCTCCTACGAGCAGTACTTC
TRBV5-4,.,.,TRBJ1-1,CASSLEAGRNTEAFF,TGTGCCAGCAGCTTGGAGGCGGGAAGGAACACTGAAGCTTTCTTT
TRBV5-1,.,TRBD1,TRBJ1-4,CASSLYRGPNEKLFF,TGCGCCAGCAGCTTATACAGGGGGCCGAATGAAAAACTGTTTTTT
TRBV4-1,once,TRBD1,TRBJ1-1,CASSQGQGVRTEAFF,TGCGCCAGCAGCCAGGGACAGGGGGTCAGGACTGAAGCTTTCTTT
TRBV27,.,TRBD1,TRBJ1-4,CASKDQGATNEKLFF,TGTGCCAGCAAAGACCAGGGGGCAACTAATGAAAAACTGTTTTTT
TRBV7-8,.,TRBD2,TRBJ2-1,CASRGTNDNEQFF,TGTGCCAGCCGGGGGACTAACGACAATGAGCAGTTCTTC
TRBV5-1,.,TRBD2,TRBJ2-1,CASSYGTSGSYEQFF,TGCGCCAGCAGCTACGGGACTAGCGGGAGCTATGAGCAGTTCTTC
TRBV30,.,.,TRBJ1-2,CAWSPHLQGGNYGYTF,TGTGCCTGGAGTCCTCATCTACAAGGGGGTAACTATGGCTACACCTTC
TRBV30,.,TRBD1,TRBJ2-1,CAWNPGQAYNEQFF,TGTGCCTGGAACCCGGGACAGGCCTACAATGAGCAGTTCTTC
TRBV28,.,.,TRBJ2-3,CASSLVAVWDTQYF,TGTGCCAGCAGTTTAGTGGCGGTCTGGGATACGCAGTATTTT
TRBV11-3,.,TRBD1,TRBJ2-2,CASSRTGSYGELFF,TGTGCCAGCAGCCGGACAGGGTCTTACGGGGAGCTGTTTTTT
TRBV27,.,TRBD2,TRBJ2-5,CASSRLAGGRETQYF,TGTGCCAGCAGCAGACTAGCGGGAGGGCGAGAGACCCAGTACTTC
TRBV28,.,TRBD1,TRBJ1-1,CASSFKGAAFF,TGTGCCAGCAGTTTTAAGGGGGCGGCTTTCTTT
TRBV9,.,TRBD1,TRBJ1-2,CASSVGGGTGVNYGYTF,TGTGCCAGCAGCGTAGGAGGGGGGACAGGGGTAAACTATGGCTACACCTTC
TRBV2,.,TRBD2,TRBJ2-7,CASSVAGGYEQYF,TGTGCCAGCAGTGTAGCGGGAGGGTACGAGCAGTACTTC
TRBV5-6,.,.,TRBJ2-4,CASSFPLDRKNIQYF,TGTGCCAGCAGCTTCCCACTGGACAGAAAAAACATTCAGTACTTC
TRBV11-2,.,.,TRBJ1-2,CASSLGTEYGYTF,TGTGCCAGCAGCTTAGGGACAGAGTATGGCTACACCTTC
TRBV5-1,.,.,TRBJ2-1,CASSLGQVYNEQFF,TGCGCCAGCAGCTTGGGTCAGGTCTACAATGAGCAGTTCTTC
TRBV30,.,.,TRBJ1-1,CAHQQGDNTEAFF,TGTGCCCATCAACAGGGAGACAACACTGAAGCTTTCTTT
TRBV2,.,TRBD1,TRBJ2-5,CASSTGTGNVETQYF,TGTGCCAGCAGTACCGGGACAGGGAACGTGGAGACCCAGTACTTC
TRBV28,.,.,TRBJ1-5,CASSPWRGSGNQPQHF,TGTGCCAGCAGCCCTTGGAGGGGATCGGGCAATCAGCCCCAGCATTTT
TRBV6-1,.,.,TRBJ1-1,CASSENLNRVAEAFF,TGTGCCAGCAGTGAAAACTTAAACAGGGTGGCTGAAGCTTTCTTT
TRBV29-1,.,TRBD1,TRBJ2-3,CSVADRAADTQYF,TGCAGCGTTGCGGACAGGGCGGCAGATACGCAGTATTTT
TRBV4-2,.,TRBD1,TRBJ1-2,CASSRTGTGFYGYTF,TGTGCCAGCAGCCGAACCGGGACAGGTTTTTATGGCTACACCTTC
TRBV5-1,.,TRBD2,TRBJ2-7,CASSLVGSGRGKYEQYF,TGCGCCAGCAGCTTGGTTGGTAGCGGGAGAGGCAAGTACGAGCAGTACTTC
TRBV18,once,.,TRBJ1-1,CASRSRREGTEAFF,TGTGCCAGCCGATCCAGGAGGGAGGGCACTGAAGCTTTCTTT
TRBV6-5,.,.,TRBJ1-5,CASSYREGNQPQHF,TGTGCCAGCAGTTACCGCGAAGGCAATCAGCCCCAGCATTTT
TRBV29-1,few,TRBD1,TRBJ2-2,CSVGQGYTGELFF,TGCAGCGTTGGACAGGGTTACACCGGGGAGCTGTTTTTT
TRBV29-1,.,.,TRBJ1-1,CSVELRTGTEAFF,TGCAGCGTTGAACTCCGAACAGGCACAGAAGCTTTCTTT
TRBV28,.,.,TRBJ1-2,CASSLFSGWNYGYTF,TGTGCCAGCAGTTTGTTCTCAGGGTGGAATTATGGCTACACCTTC